The rows below give T cell receptor beta chains drawn from one sample of a study of blood T cell repertoires in COVID-19. Only in-frame clones appear in the TCRdb table, and some are missing; sequencing was by immunoSEQ multiplex PCR. Altogether approximately 170,000 clones are present, 75% to 90% being singletons, with the ten largest covering about 8.3%. The sequencing input was peripheral blood. These receptors originate from a woman in her 70s with COVID-19, enrolled during active disease. Each CDR3 is given with its conserved first and last residue. The D gene is left open where the match is weak. Clone size is shown for a subset of rows, as once, few, many or a class of expanded clone.

J gene | clone size | V gene | D gene | CDR3 DNA | CDR3 protein
TRBJ1-1 | many | TRBV21-1 | . | TGTGCCAGCAGCAAGGCGGGGACAGGGTGCCGAGAGGGTTTCTTT | CASSKAGTGCREGFF
TRBJ2-3 | . | TRBV11-2 | . | TGTGCCAGCAGCTTAAGGAGTTTGGAGACAGATACGCAGTATTTT | CASSLRSLETDTQYF
TRBJ1-5 | . | TRBV2 | . | TGTGCCAGCAGTGGAGGACGGAGCGGAGTAGCCCAGCCCCAGCATTTT | CASSGGRSGVAQPQHF
TRBJ1-1 | few | TRBV5-1 | . | TGCGCCAGCAGCCCTAAGGGGGGGAGCACTGAAGCTTTCTTT | CASSPKGGSTEAFF
TRBJ2-5 | . | TRBV5-1 | . | TGCGCCAGCAGCTTGGACGGGACTCCCAGGGTGGGCCAGTACTTC | CASSLDGTPRVGQYF
TRBJ2-7 | few | TRBV29-1 | . | TGCAGCGTTGAGGCGGCAGGGTACGAGCAGTACTTC | CSVEAAGYEQYF
TRBJ1-2 | . | TRBV11-2 | . | TGTGCCAGCAGTCTTGACAGAGACTATGGCTACACCTTC | CASSLDRDYGYTF
TRBJ2-5 | . | TRBV6-5 | TRBD1 | TGTGCCAGCATCGGGCGGGGGACAGGGACGGGGACCCAGTACTTC | CASIGRGTGTGTQYF
TRBJ1-2 | . | TRBV7-8 | TRBD1 | TGTGCCAGCAGCTCAAGCCGGACAGGGGGGAACTATGGCTACACCTTC | CASSSSRTGGNYGYTF
TRBJ1-5 | . | TRBV10-3 | TRBD1 | TGTGCCATCAGTGAGGGGACAGGGCGTCAGCCCCAGCATTTT | CAISEGTGRQPQHF
TRBJ2-1 | . | TRBV19 | TRBD1 | TGTGCCAGTAGTCACCAGACAGGGCACAATGAGCAGTTCTTC | CASSHQTGHNEQFF
TRBJ2-7 | . | TRBV6-5 | TRBD1 | TGTGCCAGCAGTTACTCGGGCTTTGGACAGGCCTACGAGCAGTACTTC | CASSYSGFGQAYEQYF
TRBJ1-6 | . | TRBV5-4 | . | TGTGCCAGCAGCCTGGATAGTGGGGGGAGGAATTCACCCCTCCACTTT | CASSLDSGGRNSPLHF
TRBJ1-1 | . | TRBV28 | TRBD1 | TGTGCCAGCAGTTTATTGACAGGGATCGATGGTAGGGCTGAAGCTTTCTTT | CASSLLTGIDGRAEAFF
TRBJ2-5 | . | TRBV7-2 | . | TGTGCCAGCAGCTTAGGTCCGGAGACCCAGTACTTC | CASSLGPETQYF
TRBJ1-3 | . | TRBV5-5 | . | TGTGCCAGCAGCTTCGACACTGGCTCTGGAAACACCATATATTTT | CASSFDTGSGNTIYF
TRBJ2-7 | . | TRBV5-4 | TRBD1 | TGTGCCAGCAGCTTGGCCGGGACAGGGGGCCGCGAGCAGTACTTC | CASSLAGTGGREQYF
TRBJ2-5 | . | TRBV6-5 | . | TGTGCCAGCAGTTATACTTCCCAAGAGACCCAGTACTTC | CASSYTSQETQYF
TRBJ1-1 | . | TRBV6-4 | TRBD1 | TGTGCCAGCAGTGAAGGGGGCTCTGGGACTGAAGCTTTCTTT | CASSEGGSGTEAFF
TRBJ1-1 | . | TRBV27 | . | TGTGCCAGCAGTTACAGGGTTTGGAACACTGAAGCTTTCTTT | CASSYRVWNTEAFF
TRBJ2-2 | few | TRBV5-1 | . | TGCGCCAGCAGCCCGTCCCCCCCCACAAAGAACACCGGGGAGCTGTTTTTT | CASSPSPPTKNTGELFF
TRBJ2-7 | . | TRBV7-2 | . | TGTGCCAGCAGCTTAGCACGGTTGAGCAACTACGAGCAGTACTTC | CASSLARLSNYEQYF
TRBJ1-1 | . | TRBV15 | . | TGTGCCACCAGCAAACAGGAAGACACTGAAGCTTTCTTT | CATSKQEDTEAFF